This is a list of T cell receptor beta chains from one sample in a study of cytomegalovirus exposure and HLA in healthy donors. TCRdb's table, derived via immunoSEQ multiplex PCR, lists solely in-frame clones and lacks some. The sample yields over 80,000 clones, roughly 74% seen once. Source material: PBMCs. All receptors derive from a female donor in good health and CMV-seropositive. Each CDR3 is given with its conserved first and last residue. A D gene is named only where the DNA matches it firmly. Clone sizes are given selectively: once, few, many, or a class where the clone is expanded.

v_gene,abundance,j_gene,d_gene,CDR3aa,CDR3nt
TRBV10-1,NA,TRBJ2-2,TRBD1,CASRERQGAGELFF,TGCGCCAGCAGGGAGCGACAGGGTGCCGGGGAGCTGTTTTTT
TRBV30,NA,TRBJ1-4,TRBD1,CAWKRQGALQLFF,TGTGCCTGGAAGAGACAGGGGGCCCTACAACTGTTTTTT
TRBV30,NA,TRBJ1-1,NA,CAWSVGRASNTEAFF,TGTGCCTGGAGTGTTGGCAGGGCTTCGAACACTGAAGCTTTCTTT
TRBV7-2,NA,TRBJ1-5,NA,CASSLLGNSYSNQPQHF,TGTGCCAGCAGCCTACTAGGTAACAGTTATAGCAATCAGCCCCAGCATTTT
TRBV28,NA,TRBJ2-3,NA,CASSIRRAAQYF,TGTGCCAGCAGTATTCGCAGGGCGGCGCAGTATTTT
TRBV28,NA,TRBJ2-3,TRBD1,CASGSRGYTDTQYF,TGTGCCAGCGGATCCAGGGGGTACACAGATACGCAGTATTTT
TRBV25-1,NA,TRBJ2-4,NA,CASSSDGAKNIQYF,TGTGCCAGCAGTAGCGACGGTGCCAAAAACATTCAGTACTTC
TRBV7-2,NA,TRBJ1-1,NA,CASSLVRGNTEAFF,TGTGCCAGCAGCTTAGTTCGGGGAAACACTGAAGCTTTCTTT
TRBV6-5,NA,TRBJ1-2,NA,CASSLGQGMWGYTF,TGTGCCAGTTCCCTAGGGCAGGGGATGTGGGGCTACACCTTC
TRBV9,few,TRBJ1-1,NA,CASSEFRLSNTEAFF,TGTGCCAGCAGCGAATTCCGCCTATCGAACACTGAAGCTTTCTTT
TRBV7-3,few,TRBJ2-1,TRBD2,CASSLRRGAGEQFF,TGTGCCAGCAGCTTACGGCGGGGGGCAGGGGAGCAGTTCTTC
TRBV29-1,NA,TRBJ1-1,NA,CSVMPGQNTEAFF,TGCAGCGTTATGCCAGGGCAGAACACTGAAGCTTTCTTT
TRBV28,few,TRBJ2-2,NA,CASSSQGIDTGELFF,TGTGCCAGCAGTTCCCAGGGTATAGACACCGGGGAGCTGTTTTTT
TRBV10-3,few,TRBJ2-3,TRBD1,CAITKGTGNIPDTQYF,TGTGCCATCACTAAGGGGACAGGCAACATTCCAGATACGCAGTATTTT
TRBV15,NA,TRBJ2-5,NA,CATSHRRGHQETQYF,TGTGCCACCAGCCATAGGCGGGGACACCAAGAGACCCAGTACTTC
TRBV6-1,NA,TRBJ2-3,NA,CASRGLPSTDTQYF,TGTGCCAGCAGGGGACTTCCAAGCACAGATACGCAGTATTTT
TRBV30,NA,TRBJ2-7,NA,CAWSTGSYEQYF,TGTGCCTGGTCGACAGGCTCCTACGAGCAGTACTTC
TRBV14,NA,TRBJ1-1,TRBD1,CASSRLQGGMNTEAFF,TGTGCCAGCAGCCGATTACAGGGGGGGATGAACACTGAAGCTTTCTTT
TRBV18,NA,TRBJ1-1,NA,CASSPLRGNIAEAFF,TGTGCCAGCTCACCCCTAAGGGGTAACATTGCTGAAGCTTTCTTT
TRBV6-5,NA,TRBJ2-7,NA,CASSYGPGDEQYF,TGTGCCAGCAGTTACGGGCCCGGGGATGAGCAGTACTTC
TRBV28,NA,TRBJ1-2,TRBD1,CASSLRGLGNYGYTF,TGTGCCAGCAGTTTAAGGGGGCTAGGCAACTATGGCTACACCTTC
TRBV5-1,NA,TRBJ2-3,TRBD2,CASSPSGTRMGDTQYF,TGCGCCAGCAGCCCCTCCGGGACTAGAATGGGAGATACGCAGTATTTT
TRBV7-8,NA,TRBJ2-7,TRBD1,CASSFGRGHPYEQYF,TGTGCCAGCAGCTTCGGCAGGGGGCACCCCTACGAGCAGTACTTC
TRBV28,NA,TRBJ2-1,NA,CASRPQYNEQFF,TGTGCCAGCAGGCCACAATACAATGAGCAGTTCTTC
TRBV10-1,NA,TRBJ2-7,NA,CASTERSSGAYEQYF,TGCGCCAGCACCGAAAGGAGTAGCGGAGCCTACGAGCAGTACTTC
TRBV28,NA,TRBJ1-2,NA,CASSDSLAYGYTF,TGTGCCAGCAGTGACAGCTTGGCCTATGGCTACACCTTC
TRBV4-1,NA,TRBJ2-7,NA,CASSLQQGSYEQYF,TGCGCCAGCAGCCTACAACAGGGATCCTACGAGCAGTACTTC
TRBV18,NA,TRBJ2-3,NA,CASSHGGAADTQYF,TGTGCCAGCTCACATGGGGGGGCGGCAGATACGCAGTATTTT
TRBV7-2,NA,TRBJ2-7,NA,CASSPSSLEGHEQYF,TGTGCCAGCAGCCCTTCTTCCCTAGAAGGCCACGAGCAGTACTTC
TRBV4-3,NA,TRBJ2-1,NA,CASSKTGGSYNEQFF,TGCGCCAGCAGCAAGACAGGTGGATCATACAATGAGCAGTTCTTC
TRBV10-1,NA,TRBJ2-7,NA,CASSDPRSPPHEQYF,TGCGCCAGCAGTGATCCCCGGTCACCACCCCACGAGCAGTACTTC
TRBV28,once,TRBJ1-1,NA,CASSFGLFEAFF,TGTGCCAGCAGTTTCGGACTGTTCGAAGCTTTCTTT
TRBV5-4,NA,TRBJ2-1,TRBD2,CASSPGLAGAFNEQFF,TGTGCCAGCAGCCCAGGACTAGCGGGAGCATTCAATGAGCAGTTCTTC
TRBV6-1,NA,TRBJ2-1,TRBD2,CASSEVTASGRNEQFF,TGTGCCAGCAGTGAAGTAACGGCTAGCGGGAGGAATGAGCAGTTCTTC
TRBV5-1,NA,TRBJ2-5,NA,CASSLRQETQYF,TGCGCCAGCAGCTTGCGCCAAGAGACCCAGTACTTC
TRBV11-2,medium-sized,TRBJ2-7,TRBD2,CASSSGLAPYEQYF,TGTGCCAGCAGCTCCGGACTAGCGCCCTACGAGCAGTACTTC
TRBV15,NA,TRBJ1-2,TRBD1,CATSRDTEDRVSGYTF,TGTGCCACCAGCAGAGATACGGAGGACAGGGTTAGTGGCTACACCTTC
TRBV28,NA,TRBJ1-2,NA,CASSFRPGGGYTF,TGTGCCAGCAGTTTTCGACCCGGCGGTGGCTACACCTTC
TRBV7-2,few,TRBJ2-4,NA,CASSLQGGGAKNIQYF,TGTGCCAGCAGCCTACAGGGAGGGGGAGCCAAAAACATTCAGTACTTC
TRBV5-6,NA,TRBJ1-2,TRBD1,CASSPGQGPNYGYTF,TGTGCCAGCAGCCCCGGACAGGGACCTAACTATGGCTACACCTTC
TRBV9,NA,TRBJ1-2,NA,CASSVGEDYGYTF,TGTGCCAGCAGCGTAGGAGAGGACTATGGCTACACCTTC